What follows are 18 T cell receptor beta chains derived from one specimen sequenced in a study of T-cell reconstitution after alpha-beta-depleted transplantation in children. Using unique molecular identifiers, the investigators prepared the TCRbeta library. TCRdb analysed the PCR reads with MiXCR anew, one entry per CDR3 protein. Of hundreds of thousands of distinct CDR3 sequences in the sample, around 15% were seen once. Sequencing was performed on PBMCs, mostly from graft donor cells, taken 360 days after TCRalphabeta/CD19-depleted stem cell transplant. The origin of the receptors is a boy in the first two years of life who had a stem cell transplant for Wiskott-Aldrich syndrome, so the T cells may come from the graft donor.

This chain uses TRBV6-5 with TRBJ2-7, with 8 bases lining up with TRBD1. The CDR3 sequence is 15 residues long. The germline gives CDR1 MNHEY, CDR2 SVGAGI. The ends lost 2 bases at V and 2 bases at J; junction bases unmatched: 5. The CDR3 DNA reads as TGTGCCAGCAGTTACAGGACAGGGTCCCCCTACGAGCAGTACTTC. Translating it yields CASSYRTGSPYEQYF.

The chain links TRBV3-1 to TRBJ2-5; D is perhaps TRBD1 (5 bases). Deletions cut 7 bases from V and 4 bases from J, with 16 bases between. The CDR3 spans 14 residues. Germline V CDR1 and CDR2: LGHDT, YNNKEL (reference sequence). CDR3 coding DNA: TGTGCCAGCACCCTCCAGACAGCGAGAGAGACCCAGTACTTC. This gives the protein CASTLQTARETQYF.

J is TRBJ2-7 and V is TRBV20-1, with TRBD2 as a possible D gene (6 bases). Trimming left V 3 bases short and J 2 bases short, with 20 bases between. Germline assignment: CDR1 DFQATT and CDR2 SNEGSKA (reference sequence). This CDR3 is 16 amino acids long. The CDR3 loop reads CSASRPGTLLPYEQYF. The CDR3, as DNA: TGCAGTGCTAGTCGCCCCGGGACTCTCCTCCCCTACGAGCAGTACTTC.

The rearrangement joins TRBV5-1 to TRBJ2-1; D unclear. Germline V gene data show CDR1 as SGHRS and CDR2 as YFSETQ. Between the trimmed V and J ends, which lost 2 bases and 0 bases, there was a span of 9 bases. This CDR3 region has 15 residues. The CDR3 reads CASSFTSTSYNEQFF. In nucleotides, the CDR3 is TGCGCCAGCAGCTTTACAAGTACCTCCTACAATGAGCAGTTCTTC.

This chain joins TRBV5-1 and TRBJ2-7, with TRBD2 as a possible D gene (5 bases). CDR3 length equals 15 residues. Germline CDR1 is SGHRS and CDR2 is YFSETQ. V was shortened by 1 base and J by 4 bases, with 15 bases between the two germline ends. The CDR3 reads CASSLQLGGPYEQYF. The CDR3 DNA reads as TGCGCCAGCAGCTTGCAACTAGGTGGGCCATACGAGCAGTACTTC.

This clonotype appeared many times. The chain links TRBV2 to TRBJ2-1; 8 bases agree with TRBD1. In germline, CDR1 is SNHLY, CDR2 FYNNEI. The CDR3 extends over 14 amino acids. After removal of 5 bases from V and 4 bases from J, the junction contained 4 bases not matched to a gene. CDR3 amino acids: CASSQGARYNEQFF. The CDR3 DNA sequence: TGTGCCAGCAGTCAGGGGGCGCGTTACAATGAGCAGTTCTTC.

This clonotype was observed a few times. The CDR3 sequence: CSAPGLAFEGEQFF. Here the CDR3 DNA reads TGCAGTGCCCCGGGACTAGCGTTTGAGGGTGAGCAGTTCTTC. The V call is TRBV20-1, the J call TRBJ2-1, with 10 bases that match TRBD2. The CDR3 loop spans 14 amino acids. Germline values: CDR1 DFQATT, CDR2 SNEGSKA (reference sequence). V gave up 6 bases and J gave up 9 bases; unmatched junction bases: 11.

This clonotype was recorded at least ten times. The chain uses TRBV29-1 and TRBJ2-1; D gene uncertain. V lost 5 bases to trimming and J lost 6 bases, with 8 bases between them. Germline-derived CDR1 and CDR2 are SQVTM and ANQGSEA. The CDR3 has 11 amino acids. CDR3 nucleotides: TGCAGCGTTCGACAACTCAATGAGCAGTTCTTC. This sequence encodes CSVRQLNEQFF.

This chain connects TRBV7-8 to TRBJ2-4; possibly TRBD1 for D (5 bases). V gave up 5 bases and J gave up 0 bases, with 14 bases separating them. The CDR3 totals 16 residues. CDR1 is SGHVS and CDR2 is FQNEAQ in the germline V gene. CDR3 sequence (DNA): TGTGCCAGCAGCCCCGGACACACCCTAGCCAAAAACATTCAGTACTTC. Its translation: CASSPGHTLAKNIQYF.

This clonotype was detected once. The gene calls are TRBV6-4 and TRBJ2-5, with TRBD2 identical over 14 bases. Germline loops: CDR1 MRHNA, CDR2 SNTAGT. V was pared by 6 bases and J by 4 bases, with 16 bases of the junction left unmatched. The CDR3 has 19 residues. The CDR3 DNA reads TGTGCCAGCAGGACATTTCCGGGACTAGCGGGGGAGAGGTCAGAGACCCAGTACTTC. Its protein is CASRTFPGLAGERSETQYF.

This clonotype was seen more than once but under ten times. The chain employs TRBV19 and TRBJ1-3; D uncertain. Trimming removed 4 bases from V and 0 bases from J, with 4 bases in between. Germline CDR1 reads LNHDA; CDR2 reads SQIVND (reference sequence). The CDR3 consists of 13 residues. The CDR3 spells CASSKLSGNTIYF. The CDR3 DNA sequence: TGTGCCAGTAGTAAACTCTCTGGAAACACCATATATTTT.

This clonotype was seen a handful of times. The CDR3 region is CASSLLWDSKEQYF. As DNA, the CDR3 is TGTGCCAGCAGTCTTCTGTGGGACAGTAAGGAGCAGTACTTC. The chain uses TRBV28 and TRBJ2-7, with TRBD1 matching over 7 bases. V lost 5 bases to trimming and J lost 7 bases; unmatched junction nucleotides: 11. The CDR3 has 14 amino acids. Per germline, CDR1 MDHEN and CDR2 SYDVKM.

This clonotype was detected only a few times. CDR3 sequence reads: CASSQVGKRPNEQFF. The CDR3 DNA reads TGCGCCAGCAGCCAAGTAGGGAAACGTCCCAATGAGCAGTTCTTC. J is TRBJ2-1 and V is TRBV4-1; unclear D gene. The CDR3 consists of 15 residues. The V end was cut by 1 base, the J end by 6 bases, with 13 bases between. Germline V gene sequence: CDR1 MGHRA, CDR2 YSYEKL.

The genes are TRBV3-1 and TRBJ2-5; weak D call: TRBD1 (5 bases). V lost 6 bases and J 2 bases, leaving 13 bases between the germline ends. This CDR3 region has 14 residues. Per the germline V gene, CDR1 is LGHDT and CDR2 is YNNKEL (reference sequence). CDR3 nucleotides: TGTGCCAGCAGTCTCAGGGAAAGGCAAGAGACCCAGTACTTC. Protein: CASSLRERQETQYF.

This clonotype was detected only a few times. The V and J genes are TRBV28 and TRBJ2-7, with 9 bases matching TRBD1. The CDR3 runs 16 residues. Trimming cost V 6 bases and J 2 bases; bases outside gene matches: 11. Germline lookup yields CDR1 MDHEN and CDR2 SYDVKM. The CDR3 sequence: CASSTYRDRDTYEQYF. The CDR3 DNA follows: TGTGCCAGCAGCACATACCGGGACAGGGATACCTACGAGCAGTACTTC.

The chain recombines TRBV5-1 with TRBJ2-5; TRBD2 is a possible D gene (5 bases). The V end was cut by 8 bases, the J end by 2 bases, with 19 bases between. Germline CDR1 and CDR2: SGHRS and YFSETQ. The CDR3 has 15 residues. CDR3 residues: CASPSGKSPQETQYF. DNA of the CDR3: TGCGCCAGTCCGAGCGGAAAGTCGCCACAAGAGACCCAGTACTTC.

The chain couples TRBV10-3 to TRBJ2-4; D not resolved. The CDR3 is made up of 12 amino acids. Germline CDR1 reads ENHRY; CDR2 reads SYGVKD. The V gene lost 0 bases and the J gene lost 6 bases, with 3 bases spanning the gap. CDR3 amino acids: CAISESANIQYF. The DNA for the CDR3 is TGTGCCATCAGTGAGTCCGCAAACATTCAGTACTTC.

This clonotype was seen a few times. The J gene is TRBJ2-1, the V gene TRBV2; 10 bases agree with TRBD1. CDR1 is SNHLY and CDR2 is FYNNEI in the germline V gene. The CDR3 is 13 residues long. Trimming removed 9 bases from V and 8 bases from J; junction bases left unmatched: 7. CDR3 protein: CASLRDRGYEQFF. The CDR3 nucleotides are TGTGCCAGTCTTAGGGACAGGGGATATGAGCAGTTCTTC.